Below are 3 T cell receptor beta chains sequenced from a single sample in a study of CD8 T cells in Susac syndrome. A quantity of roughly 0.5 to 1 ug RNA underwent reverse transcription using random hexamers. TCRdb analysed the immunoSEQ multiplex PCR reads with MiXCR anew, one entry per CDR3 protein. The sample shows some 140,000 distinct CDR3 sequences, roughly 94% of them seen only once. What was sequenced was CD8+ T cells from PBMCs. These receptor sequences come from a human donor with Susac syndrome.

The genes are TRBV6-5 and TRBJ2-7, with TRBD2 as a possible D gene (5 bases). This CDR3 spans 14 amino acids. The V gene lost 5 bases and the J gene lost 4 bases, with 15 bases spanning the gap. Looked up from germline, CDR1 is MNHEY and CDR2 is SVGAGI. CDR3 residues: CASSPGGLHYEQYF. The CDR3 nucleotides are TGTGCCAGCAGTCCTGGAGGACTTCATTACGAGCAGTACTTC.

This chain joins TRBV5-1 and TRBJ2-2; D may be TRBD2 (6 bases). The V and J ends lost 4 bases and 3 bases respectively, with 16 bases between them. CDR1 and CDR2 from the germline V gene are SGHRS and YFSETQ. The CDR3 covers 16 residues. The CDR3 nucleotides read TGCGCCAGCAGCCCCGGAAGGCCGGGAGACACCGGGGAGCTGTTTTTT. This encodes CASSPGRPGDTGELFF. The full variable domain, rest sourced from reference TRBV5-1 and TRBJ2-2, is KAGVTQTPRYLIKTRGQQVTLSCSPISGHRSVSWYQQTPGQGLQFLFEYFSETQRNKGNFPGRFSGRQFSNSRSEMNVSTLELGDSALYLCASSPGRPGDTGELFFGEGSRLTVL.

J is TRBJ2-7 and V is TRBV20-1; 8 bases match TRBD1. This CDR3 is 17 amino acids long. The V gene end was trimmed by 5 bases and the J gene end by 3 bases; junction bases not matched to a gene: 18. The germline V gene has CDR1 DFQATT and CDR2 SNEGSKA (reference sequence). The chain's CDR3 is CSAPPLWTGSSSYEQYF. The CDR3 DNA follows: TGCAGTGCTCCGCCTCTATGGACAGGGAGTAGCAGCTACGAGCAGTACTTC.